This T cell receptor beta chain was captured by sequencing in a study of T cell repertoires in cytomegalovirus infection. Per germline, CDR1 SEHNR and CDR2 FQNEAQ (reference sequence). Deletions cut 2 bases from V and 8 bases from J, with 7 bases between. The CDR3 contains 12 residues. MiXCR, run by TCRdb on the reads, gives a single entry per CDR3 protein. The sample comprises around 440,000 distinct CDR3 sequences, roughly 12% of which are singletons, and 10% to 13% rests with the top ten. This receptor was obtained from a human donor in good health (CMV status not recorded). Some clones in this sample may be carry-over from other donors' samples. Sequences were obtained from PBMCs. The rearrangement joins TRBV7-9 to TRBJ2-1; no reliable D call. The CDR3 loop reads CASSLMVDEQFF. CDR3 nucleotide sequence: TGTGCCAGCAGCTTAATGGTCGATGAGCAGTTCTTC.